The 26 T cell receptor beta chains in this list originate from one sample, sequenced in a study of cytomegalovirus exposure and HLA in healthy donors. The PCR had 60 Vbeta and 13 Jbeta primers. Profiled with immunoSEQ multiplex PCR; TCRdb holds only in-frame clones, not every one. The sample consists of under 150,000 clones, approximately 78% of them appearing once. The sequenced sample consisted of PBMCs. The receptors were gathered from a woman aged 50 to 60 in good health and CMV-seropositive.

The chain recombines TRBV4-1 with TRBJ1-4; D is uncertain. The V gene's germline CDR1 is MGHRA and CDR2 YSYEKL. The CDR3 runs 14 residues. The V end lost 3 bases, the J end lost 5 bases, and 10 bases lay between the germline ends. For the CDR3, the DNA is TGCGCCAGCAGCCAGGTCGGGGAGAATGAAAAACTGTTTTTT. Protein product: CASSQVGENEKLFF.

The V call is TRBV11-2, the J call TRBJ1-2; a weak D match, TRBD1 (6 bases). Germline assignment: CDR1 SGHAT and CDR2 FQNNGV. V gave up 5 bases and J gave up 4 bases, with 11 bases separating them. The CDR3 covers 13 residues. The CDR3: CASSITGPYGYTF. CDR3 sequence (DNA): TGTGCCAGCAGCATTACAGGGCCCTATGGCTACACCTTC.

This clone was counted only a few times. The chain is built from TRBV5-1 and TRBJ1-1, with D unclear. V lost 4 bases and J 4 bases, leaving 17 bases between the germline ends. Germline CDR1 SGHRS, CDR2 YFSETQ. The CDR3 spans 15 residues. The CDR3 DNA is TGCGCCAGCAGCCGGCAGCTGAGTTCGGGCACTGAAGCTTTCTTT. Translation gives CASSRQLSSGTEAFF.

The chain uses TRBV5-1 and TRBJ1-1; the match to TRBD1 covers 9 bases. Germline V gives CDR1 SGHRS, CDR2 YFSETQ. The CDR3 has 15 residues. V was pared by 4 bases and J by 3 bases, with 7 bases of the junction left unmatched. CDR3 sequence: CASSDQGQGYTEAFF. CDR3 sequence (DNA): TGCGCCAGCAGCGACCAGGGACAGGGCTACACTGAAGCTTTCTTT. The full variable domain, its missing parts supplied by reference TRBV5-1 and TRBJ1-1, is KAGVTQTPRYLIKTRGQQVTLSCSPISGHRSVSWYQQTPGQGLQFLFEYFSETQRNKGNFPGRFSGRQFSNSRSEMNVSTLELGDSALYLCASSDQGQGYTEAFFGQGTRLTVV.

The chain recombines TRBV9 with TRBJ1-2; 9 positions agree with TRBD1. With V trimmed by 3 bases and J by 0 bases, 3 bases remained unmatched. Germline CDR1 is SGDLS and CDR2 is YYNGEE. The CDR3 runs 15 residues. The CDR3 sequence: CASSGRDRANYGYTF. CDR3 sequence (DNA): TGTGCCAGCAGCGGGCGGGACAGGGCTAACTATGGCTACACCTTC.

The chain recombines TRBV6-5 with TRBJ1-1; no definite D call. Germline V gene lookup returns CDR1 MNHEY and CDR2 SVGAGI. V was shortened by 2 bases and J by 5 bases, with 12 bases between the two germline ends. The CDR3 runs 14 residues. The CDR3 protein is CASSYEWRGTEAFF. The CDR3 DNA sequence: TGTGCCAGCAGTTACGAGTGGAGAGGGACTGAAGCTTTCTTT.

This clone occurred a few times. The gene calls are TRBV27 and TRBJ2-1; D not resolved. The V end lost 2 bases, the J end lost 0 bases, and 5 bases lay between the germline ends. The CDR3 loop spans 14 amino acids. CDR1 MNHEY and CDR2 SMNVEV come from the germline V gene (reference sequence). The CDR3 spells CASSLMSSYNEQFF. In DNA, the CDR3 is TGTGCCAGCAGTTTAATGAGCTCCTACAATGAGCAGTTCTTC.

This clone was picked up a small number of times. V and J are TRBV10-2 and TRBJ2-2; TRBD1 agrees at 10 bases. The V and J ends lost 6 bases and 6 bases, in that order; junction bases with no gene match: 1. Per the germline V gene, CDR1 is WSHSY and CDR2 is SAAADI. This CDR3 is 13 amino acids long. The CDR3 DNA sequence: TGCGCCAGCAGGACAGGGGGCTCCGGGGAGCTGTTTTTT. Residues: CASRTGGSGELFF.

The V and J genes are TRBV6-1 and TRBJ1-5, with TRBD1 matching 8 bases. Trimming cost V 2 bases and J 3 bases; bases outside gene matches: 6. There are 16 residues in the CDR3. Germline loops: CDR1 MNHNS, CDR2 SASEGT. The CDR3 bases are TGTGCCAGCAGTGAAATGGACAGGGTTGACAATCAGCCCCAGCATTTT. It encodes CASSEMDRVDNQPQHF.

J is TRBJ2-2 and V is TRBV27; 10 bases are a match to TRBD1. Germline V gene lookup returns CDR1 MNHEY and CDR2 SMNVEV (reference sequence). J lost 7 bases, V lost 0 bases, and 14 bases had no gene match. There are 19 residues in the CDR3. Here the CDR3 DNA reads TGTGCCAGCAGTTTATCGGGGGAGGGGGACAGGGGTGATGGCGGGGAGCTGTTTTTT. Amino acids: CASSLSGEGDRGDGGELFF.

The chain couples TRBV5-1 to TRBJ2-7, with D perhaps TRBD1 (5 bases). CDR1 is SGHRS and CDR2 is YFSETQ in the germline V gene. V lost 0 bases to trimming and J lost 6 bases, with 10 bases between them. This CDR3 has 13 residues. The CDR3 region is CASSLGQFGEQYF. CDR3 DNA sequence: TGCGCCAGCAGCTTGGGACAGTTCGGCGAGCAGTACTTC. Full variable domain (rest looked up from reference TRBV5-1 and TRBJ2-7): KAGVTQTPRYLIKTRGQQVTLSCSPISGHRSVSWYQQTPGQGLQFLFEYFSETQRNKGNFPGRFSGRQFSNSRSEMNVSTLELGDSALYLCASSLGQFGEQYFGPGTRLTVT.

The chain employs TRBV6-5 and TRBJ1-2, with TRBD1 matching 9 bases. V was clipped by 2 bases and J by 4 bases; unmatched bases: 8. Germline lookup yields CDR1 MNHEY and CDR2 SVGAGI. This CDR3 is 16 amino acids long. The CDR3 DNA is TGTGCCAGCAGTTACGAACAGGGGGCTCTTCTCTATGGCTACACCTTC. This gives the protein CASSYEQGALLYGYTF.

The J gene is TRBJ1-1, the V gene TRBV6-5; D remains unclear. V shed 0 bases and J shed 4 bases, with 6 bases lying between them. Germline values: CDR1 MNHEY, CDR2 SVGAGI. The length of the CDR3 is 13 residues. The CDR3 sequence is CASSYSGVTEAFF. The CDR3 region has the DNA TGTGCCAGCAGTTACTCCGGGGTCACTGAAGCTTTCTTT.

The gene calls are TRBV25-1 and TRBJ2-2, with D possibly being TRBD1 (5 bases). Germline V gene sequence: CDR1 MGHDK, CDR2 SYGVNS. The CDR3 runs to 16 residues. V was pared by 1 base and J by 1 base, with 10 bases between. In DNA, the CDR3 is TGTGCCAGCAGTGAATTTCAGGGCTTGAACACCGGGGAGCTGTTTTTT. Translation gives CASSEFQGLNTGELFF.

V gene TRBV6-5 combines with J gene TRBJ1-3, with D possibly being TRBD1 (6 bases). Trimming stripped 6 bases from V and 0 bases from J, with 9 bases between. This CDR3 is built from 14 residues. Germline lookup yields CDR1 MNHEY and CDR2 SVGAGI. The CDR3 loop reads CASRQGYSGNTIYF. For the CDR3, the DNA is TGTGCCAGCAGGCAGGGGTACTCTGGAAACACCATATATTTT.

The rearrangement links TRBV10-3 to TRBJ1-5; D not certain. This CDR3 is built from 16 residues. Trimming stripped 1 base from V and 0 bases from J, with 10 bases between. Germline V CDR1 and CDR2: ENHRY, SYGVKD. CDR3 sequence: CAISEWAADSNQPQHF. DNA for the CDR3: TGTGCCATCAGTGAGTGGGCAGCAGATAGCAATCAGCCCCAGCATTTT.

The chain combines TRBV4-2 with TRBJ2-7; TRBD2 aligns across 14 bases. The ends lost 3 bases at V and 2 bases at J; junction bases unmatched: 12. CDR1 is LGHNA and CDR2 is YNFKEQ in the germline V gene. The CDR3 extends over 19 amino acids. CDR3 residues: CASSQGLAGVGVVTYEQYF. The CDR3 bases are TGTGCCAGCAGCCAGGGACTAGCGGGAGTAGGCGTAGTGACCTACGAGCAGTACTTC.

The chain couples TRBV5-1 to TRBJ2-2, with 14 bases fitting TRBD2. With V trimmed by 0 bases and J by 3 bases, 4 bases remained unmatched. Germline V gives CDR1 SGHRS, CDR2 YFSETQ. The CDR3 contains 18 residues. CDR3 in amino acids: CASSLGLGLAGDTGELFF. Here the CDR3 DNA reads TGCGCCAGCAGCTTGGGCTTGGGACTAGCGGGAGACACCGGGGAGCTGTTTTTT.

This clone is a singleton in its sample. The chain carries TRBV7-2 and TRBJ2-3, with TRBD2 identical over 11 bases. J gave up 2 bases and V 5 bases, and 6 bases lay outside the gene matches. Germline CDR1 is SGHTA and CDR2 is FQGNSA. The CDR3 is 16 residues long. CDR3 bases: TGTGCCAGCAGCCGCAGACTAGCGGGGTCCACAGATACGCAGTATTTT. This sequence encodes CASSRRLAGSTDTQYF.

The chain links TRBV19 to TRBJ2-7; TRBD2 might be the D (6 bases). Germline CDR1 is LNHDA and CDR2 is SQIVND (reference sequence). The CDR3 spans 15 residues. Trimming took 7 bases from V and 1 from J, leaving 17 bases between them. CDR3 amino acids: CASKLREGLSYEQYF. DNA of the CDR3: TGTGCCAGTAAGTTACGCGAGGGACTTTCCTACGAGCAGTACTTC.

The table lists this clone with a few counts. The genes are TRBV7-8 and TRBJ1-1; D not certain. Germline CDR1 and CDR2: SGHVS and FQNEAQ. The V and J ends lost 2 bases and 1 base respectively, with 11 bases between them. CDR3 length: 15 amino acids. CDR3 coding DNA: TGTGCCAGCAGCTTAATCCCCGGCGGGAACACTGAAGCTTTCTTT. Translation: CASSLIPGGNTEAFF.

The rearrangement links TRBV5-4 to TRBJ1-2, with D possibly TRBD1 on 6 matching bases. This CDR3 contains 14 residues. The germline V gene has CDR1 SGHNT and CDR2 YYREEE (reference sequence). Trimming took 3 bases from V and 3 from J, leaving 12 bases between them. The CDR3 sequence is CASSSARTDYGYTF. CDR3 nucleotide sequence: TGTGCCAGCAGCTCCGCCCGGACAGACTATGGCTACACCTTC.

CDR3 bases: TGTGCCAGCAGCCCAGCGGGGGCAGACACCGGGGAGCTGTTTTTT. This encodes CASSPAGADTGELFF. The chain employs TRBV7-3 and TRBJ2-2; 8 nucleotides align to TRBD2. The V and J ends lost 5 bases and 3 bases, in that order; junction bases with no gene match: 5. The germline gives CDR1 SGHTA, CDR2 FQGTGA. The length of the CDR3 is 15 residues.

The rearrangement links TRBV7-2 to TRBJ2-1, with 8 bases fitting TRBD2. This CDR3 contains 16 residues. The V and J ends lost 2 bases and 3 bases, in that order; junction bases with no gene match: 6. The germline V gene has CDR1 SGHTA and CDR2 FQGNSA. The CDR3 DNA is TGTGCCAGCAGCTTAAGGGGACTAGGAGTCTACAATGAGCAGTTCTTC. The encoded protein is CASSLRGLGVYNEQFF.

The rearrangement links TRBV30 to TRBJ1-1, with D perhaps matching TRBD1 (5 bases). This CDR3 has 14 amino acids. Between the trimmed V and J ends, which lost 4 bases and 2 bases, there was a span of 14 bases. Germline V gives CDR1 GTSNPN, CDR2 SVGIG (reference sequence). This chain's CDR3 is CAWKRGGYNTEAFF. DNA for the CDR3: TGTGCCTGGAAACGGGGGGGGTACAACACTGAAGCTTTCTTT.

Notes on this clone: The CDR3 does not end in the conserved phenylalanine or tryptophan, so this is likely a read error. The DNA is omitted, as the CDR3 cannot be located on it reliably, and the CDR3 follows TCRdb's listing. The chain couples TRBV7-2 to TRBJ2-7; the D call TRBD2 from the table was never checked on the DNA. Germline CDR1 reads SGHTA; CDR2 reads FQGNSA. The CDR3 sequence runs 13 residues, both termini included. The CDR3 sequence is CASIRDQVPLIES.